The source of this T cell receptor beta chain is a study of cytomegalovirus exposure and HLA in healthy donors. PCR used 60 Vbeta primers and 13 Jbeta primers. Generated by immunoSEQ multiplex PCR, the TCRdb table keeps only in-frame clones and is missing some. Found here are 150,000 to 200,000 clones, roughly 80% of them singletons; the top ten hold 2.2%. This clone was found once. Germline trimming cut 3 bases from V and 7 bases from J; bases unmatched to any gene: 6. The CDR3 totals 16 residues. Germline V gene lookup returns CDR1 SGHTA and CDR2 FQGNSA. The chain joins TRBV7-2 to TRBJ2-1; 13 bases match TRBD2. The sequencing input was PBMCs. This clonotype was obtained from a man aged 50 to 60 in good health and CMV-seropositive. CDR3 residues: CASSFAGTSGVNEQFF. The CDR3, as DNA: TGTGCCAGCAGCTTCGCCGGGACTAGCGGGGTTAATGAGCAGTTCTTC.